This is a list of T cell receptor beta chains from one sample in a study of early T cells in non-severe SARS-CoV-2 infection. Each CDR3 protein gets one entry after TCRdb re-called the 5' RACE reads with MiXCR. Of some 97,000 distinct CDR3 sequences in the sample, approximately 11% were seen once. Sequencing was performed on whole blood, taken at baseline. These receptors were taken from an adult who was a healthcare worker with PCR-confirmed SARS-CoV-2 infection or an uninfected control (not recorded which). CDR3s include the opening cysteine and the closing phenylalanine or tryptophan. A D gene is named only where the DNA matches it firmly. The size entry is marked missing in some rows and otherwise reads once, few, many or a size class.

J | size | V | length | D | CDR3 | DNA
TRBJ1-5 | NA | TRBV5-5 | 15 | NA | CASSLQGGSNQPQHF | TGTGCCAGCAGCCTTCAAGGGGGGAGCAATCAGCCCCAGCATTTT
TRBJ1-2 | few | TRBV27 | 14 | NA | CASSLGGPGYGYTF | TGTGCCAGCAGTTTAGGGGGACCGGGCTATGGCTACACCTTC
TRBJ1-5 | few | TRBV4-2 | 14 | NA | CASSQGDRSQPQHF | TGTGCCAGCAGCCAGGGGGACCGGTCTCAGCCCCAGCATTTT
TRBJ2-3 | many | TRBV29-1 | 11 | NA | CSVEVTDTQYF | TGCAGCGTTGAGGTCACAGATACGCAGTATTTT
TRBJ1-5 | few | TRBV20-1 | 13 | NA | CSARAYSNQPQHF | TGCAGTGCTAGGGCGTATAGCAATCAGCCCCAGCATTTT
TRBJ2-1 | many | TRBV18 | 16 | TRBD2 | CASQPVRTSGTNEQFF | TGTGCCAGCCAACCGGTAAGGACTAGCGGGACGAATGAGCAGTTCTTC
TRBJ2-7 | few | TRBV6-2/TRBV6-3 | 15 | NA | CASSHKGDYSYEQYF | TGTGCCAGCAGCCACAAGGGGGACTACTCCTACGAGCAGTACTTC
TRBJ2-7 | many | TRBV5-6 | 15 | TRBD1 | CASSLTGTGGSWQYF | TGTGCCAGCAGCCTTACCGGGACAGGGGGAAGCTGGCAGTACTTC
TRBJ1-3 | NA | TRBV5-1 | 16 | NA | CASSLAGEGSGNTIYF | TGCGCCAGCAGCTTGGCAGGCGAGGGTTCTGGAAACACCATATATTTT
TRBJ2-1 | few | TRBV20-1 | 16 | TRBD2 | CSALTSGSSPYNEQFF | TGCAGTGCTCTAACTAGCGGGAGTTCCCCATACAATGAGCAGTTCTTC
TRBJ2-3 | many | TRBV7-8 | 15 | NA | CASSLRRLVADTQYF | TGTGCCAGCAGCTTAAGAAGACTTGTCGCAGATACGCAGTATTTT
TRBJ2-1 | few | TRBV19 | 16 | TRBD1 | CASSPRDRELYNEQFF | TGTGCCAGTAGTCCCCGGGACAGGGAACTCTACAATGAGCAGTTCTTC
TRBJ2-7 | few | TRBV9 | 14 | TRBD2 | CASSSGLGAYEQYF | TGTGCCAGCAGCTCTGGACTAGGGGCCTACGAGCAGTACTTC
TRBJ2-7 | many | TRBV12-3/TRBV12-4 | 15 | NA | CASSLGLAHSYEQYF | TGTGCCAGCAGTTTAGGGCTAGCCCACTCCTACGAGCAGTACTTC
TRBJ2-5 | many | TRBV7-8 | 16 | TRBD1 | CASSAKTGVNQETQYF | TGTGCCAGCAGCGCAAAGACAGGGGTCAACCAGGAGACCCAGTACTTC
TRBJ1-2 | NA | TRBV27 | 13 | NA | CAIDGSDRYGYTF | TGTGCCATCGACGGATCGGATCGCTATGGCTACACCTTC
TRBJ1-2 | few | TRBV20-1 | 13 | NA | CSARRTANYGYTF | TGCAGTGCTAGACGGACAGCCAACTATGGCTACACCTTC